Following are 5 T cell receptor beta chains from one sample sequenced in a study of somatic mutations in cytotoxic T cells in rheumatoid arthritis. The protocol was immunoSEQ multiplex PCR, while the TCRdb copy is restricted to in-frame clones and leaves out a portion. This sample has 12,000 or so clones, with roughly 74% found just once. The sequenced material came from CD8+ T cells sorted from blood. The receptors shown here come from a man aged 55 to 70 in good health.

V is TRBV19 and J is TRBJ2-7; 8 bases fit TRBD1. The CDR3 has 12 amino acids. Germline loops: CDR1 LNHDA, CDR2 SQIVND (reference sequence). V shed 7 bases, J shed 7 bases, and the junction held 6 bases outside the gene matches. DNA of the CDR3: TGTGCCAGTACGGCAGGGGGCGCGGAGCAGTACTTC. Protein sequence: CASTAGGAEQYF.

This chain joins TRBV30 and TRBJ2-7; D gene uncertain. The germline V gene has CDR1 GTSNPN and CDR2 SVGIG (reference sequence). V lost 0 bases to trimming and J lost 3 bases, with 3 bases between them. This CDR3 is 11 amino acids long. CDR3 loop: CAWSVGYEQYF. Here the CDR3 DNA reads TGTGCCTGGAGTGTAGGCTACGAGCAGTACTTC. Filled out from reference TRBV30 and TRBJ2-7, the complete variable domain reads SQTIHQWPATLVQPVGSPLSLECTVEGTSNPNLYWYRQAAGRGLQLLFYSVGIGQISSEVPQNLSASRPQDRQFILSSKKLLLSDSGFYLCAWSVGYEQYFGPGTRLTVT.

V gene TRBV6-5 combines with J gene TRBJ2-7; no firm D call. The CDR3 contains 13 residues. V was trimmed by 2 bases and J by 5 bases, leaving 10 bases between them. Germline values: CDR1 MNHEY, CDR2 SVGAGI. This chain's CDR3 is CASSYRFGDEQYF. As DNA, the CDR3 is TGTGCCAGCAGTTACCGCTTTGGGGACGAGCAGTACTTC.

The chain carries TRBV6-5 and TRBJ2-3; D is uncertain. This CDR3 region has 13 residues. Germline lookup yields CDR1 MNHEY and CDR2 SVGAGI. V was shortened by 2 bases and J by 5 bases, with 8 bases between the two germline ends. CDR3 loop: CASSYRFGDTQYF. CDR3 DNA sequence: TGTGCCAGCAGTTACAGGTTCGGAGATACGCAGTATTTT.

The sample holds one count of this clone. The chain joins TRBV7-8 to TRBJ2-7; TRBD2 aligns across 8 bases. This CDR3 has 15 residues. CDR1 and CDR2 (germline): SGHVS, FQNEAQ. The junction had 7 bases not matched to a gene; V was cut back by 5 bases and J by 1 base. In DNA, the CDR3 is TGTGCCAGCAGCCTGGAAGCGGGAGAATCCTACGAGCAGTACTTC. Translating gives CASSLEAGESYEQYF.